The 25 T cell receptor beta chains reported below all come from one sample, sequenced in a study of cytomegalovirus exposure and HLA in healthy donors. Both 60 Vbeta primers and 13 Jbeta primers went into the PCR. Sequenced by immunoSEQ multiplex PCR; TCRdb stores in-frame clones only, minus some. The data show around 140,000 clones, approximately 67% seen once. Material: PBMCs. These receptors were taken from a woman aged 55-69 years in good health and CMV-seronegative.

The chain employs TRBV7-3 and TRBJ2-1, with 9 bases fitting TRBD2. The CDR3 is 15 residues long. The germline CDR1 and CDR2 sequences are SGHTA and FQGTGA. Unmatched junction bases numbered 5, after V lost 1 base and J lost 7 bases. CDR3 sequence: CASSLSAAGGNEQFF. The CDR3, as DNA: TGTGCCAGCAGCTTAAGTGCCGCGGGAGGGAATGAGCAGTTCTTC.

In the case of this clone: Other DNA sequences within the sample encode an identical CDR3. V is TRBV7-9 and J is TRBJ1-3; no clear D gene. The CDR3 is made up of 15 amino acids. Germline lookup yields CDR1 SEHNR and CDR2 FQNEAQ (reference sequence). Trimming stripped 1 base from V and 0 bases from J, with 7 bases between. This chain's CDR3 is CASSLGQSSGNTIYF. In DNA, the CDR3 is TGTGCCAGCAGCTTAGGGCAATCCTCTGGAAACACCATATATTTT. Variable domain in full (rest from reference TRBV7-9 and TRBJ1-3): DTGVSQNPRHKITKRGQNVTFRCDPISEHNRLYWYRQTLGQGPEFLTYFQNEAQLEKSRLLSDRFSAERPKGSFSTLEIQRTEQGDSAMYLCASSLGQSSGNTIYFGEGSWLTVV.

The chain is built from TRBV2 and TRBJ2-7, with 8 nucleotides matching TRBD2. J lost 4 bases, V lost 5 bases, and 4 bases had no gene match. Looked up from germline, CDR1 is SNHLY and CDR2 is FYNNEI. There are 13 residues in the CDR3. CDR3 sequence reads: CASSTGGPYEQYF. The CDR3 bases are TGTGCCAGCAGTACGGGGGGGCCTTACGAGCAGTACTTC.

The sample holds a few counts of this clone. This sample also contains other DNA sequences that code for the same CDR3. This chain links TRBV6-5 with TRBJ2-7; D is possibly TRBD1 (5 bases). The CDR3 totals 12 residues. CDR1 is MNHEY and CDR2 is SVGAGI in the germline V gene. V gave up 5 bases and J gave up 3 bases, with 8 bases separating them. The CDR3 protein is CASSEGVYEQYF. The CDR3 nucleotides read TGTGCCAGCAGTGAAGGGGTCTACGAGCAGTACTTC.

The chain links TRBV27 to TRBJ2-7; TRBD1 agrees at 7 bases. V trimming: 5 bases; J trimming: 6 bases; junction bases outside the gene matches: 13. The CDR3 extends over 15 amino acids. Germline values: CDR1 MNHEY, CDR2 SMNVEV (reference sequence). CDR3 loop: CASSNPDRIGGEQYF. Here the CDR3 DNA reads TGTGCCAGCAGTAACCCGGACAGGATTGGGGGCGAGCAGTACTTC.

The genes are TRBV15 and TRBJ2-6; no clear D. The ends were cut back, 0 bases at V and 0 bases at J, with 6 bases in the middle. CDR3 length: 16 residues. Germline CDR1 reads LNHNV; CDR2 reads YYDKDF (reference sequence). The CDR3 sequence: CATSRDPISGANVLTF. Here the CDR3 DNA reads TGTGCCACCAGCAGAGACCCAATCTCTGGGGCCAACGTCCTGACTTTC.

This clone was counted a few times. The chain couples TRBV6-5 to TRBJ2-5, with D tentatively TRBD1 (5 bases). The germline V and J ends were trimmed by 0 bases and 2 bases, with 7 bases remaining between them. The germline CDR1 and CDR2 sequences are MNHEY and SVGAGI. This CDR3 comprises 14 residues. CDR3 DNA sequence: TGTGCCAGCAGTTACTCCCAGGGTCAAGAGACCCAGTACTTC. Translation gives CASSYSQGQETQYF.

This clone was recorded a few times. The genes are TRBV2 and TRBJ2-3; D might be TRBD2 (6 bases). There are 15 residues in the CDR3. From germline, CDR1 is SNHLY and CDR2 FYNNEI. V lost 7 bases, J lost 0 bases, and 14 bases lay in between. CDR3 region: CASIGLPLSTDTQYF. CDR3 nucleotides: TGTGCCAGCATAGGACTACCCCTTAGCACAGATACGCAGTATTTT.

The V and J genes are TRBV7-3 and TRBJ2-7; unclear D gene. Trimming shortened V by 3 bases and J by 2 bases, and 5 bases separated the two germline ends. From germline, CDR1 is SGHTA and CDR2 FQGTGA. The CDR3 covers 12 residues. The chain's CDR3 is CASSFTTYEQYF. As DNA, the CDR3 is TGTGCCAGCAGCTTCACTACCTACGAGCAGTACTTC.

The V and J genes are TRBV2 and TRBJ2-1; the match to TRBD2 covers 9 bases. Per the germline V gene, CDR1 is SNHLY and CDR2 is FYNNEI. Trimming took 7 bases from V and 3 from J; bases not matched to a gene: 4. CDR3 length equals 14 residues. For the CDR3, the DNA is TGTGCCAGCAAGGGACTAGCTGACTACAATGAGCAGTTCTTC. Protein: CASKGLADYNEQFF.

This rearrangement joins TRBV11-1 to TRBJ2-6; D may be TRBD2 (5 bases). V was shortened by 5 bases and J by 4 bases, with 15 bases between the two germline ends. The length of the CDR3 is 16 residues. CDR1 is SGHAT, CDR2 FQDESV, per germline (reference sequence). This CDR3 reads CASSARPGYGANVLTF. As DNA, the CDR3 is TGTGCCAGCAGCGCACGGCCGGGGTACGGGGCCAACGTCCTGACTTTC.

The V call is TRBV28, the J call TRBJ1-2; tentatively, D is TRBD1 (5 bases). There are 11 residues in the CDR3. From germline, CDR1 is MDHEN and CDR2 SYDVKM. Between the trimmed V and J ends, which lost 3 bases and 7 bases, there was a span of 6 bases. CDR3 residues: CASSLQGGYTF. The CDR3 nucleotides read TGTGCCAGCAGTTTGCAGGGTGGCTACACCTTC.

The chain couples TRBV14 to TRBJ2-5; TRBD2 is a possible D gene (5 bases). The CDR3 length is 14 residues. V lost 4 bases and J 3 bases, leaving 12 bases between the germline ends. Looked up from germline, CDR1 is SGHDN and CDR2 is FVKESK. CDR3 in amino acids: CASSLLGSKETQYF. For the CDR3, the DNA is TGTGCCAGCAGCCTACTAGGAAGCAAAGAGACCCAGTACTTC.

The V gene is TRBV19, the J gene TRBJ1-2, with 7 nucleotides matching TRBD1. The ends lost 5 bases at V and 5 bases at J; junction bases unmatched: 11. CDR1 and CDR2 from the germline V gene are LNHDA and SQIVND (reference sequence). This CDR3 has 15 residues. CDR3 DNA sequence: TGTGCCAGTAGTCCCGCCGGGACAGTGGGGTATGGCTACACCTTC. Translated, it gives CASSPAGTVGYGYTF.

The CDR3 DNA reads as TGTGCCAGCAGCGTAGGGGCTGACGGCACGCAGTATTTT. It yields the protein CASSVGADGTQYF. J is TRBJ2-3 and V is TRBV9; D gene unclear. Germline values: CDR1 SGDLS, CDR2 YYNGEE. The CDR3 is 13 amino acids. Trimming left V 0 bases short and J 9 bases short, with 11 bases between.

This chain uses TRBV19 with TRBJ1-2, with unresolved D. V was clipped by 4 bases and J by 8 bases, with 14 bases between them. The CDR3 totals 13 residues. The V gene's germline CDR1 is LNHDA and CDR2 SQIVND (reference sequence). The CDR3 region is CASSTIPPLGYTF. CDR3 nucleotides: TGTGCCAGTAGTACGATTCCCCCTCTAGGCTACACCTTC.

The genes are TRBV6-4 and TRBJ1-6; D might be TRBD1 (6 bases). CDR1 is MRHNA and CDR2 is SNTAGT in the germline V gene. The CDR3 is made up of 15 amino acids. V gave up 7 bases and J gave up 7 bases, with 17 bases separating them. This CDR3 reads CASKLEQRGNSPLHF. The CDR3, as DNA: TGTGCCAGCAAGTTGGAACAAAGGGGGAATTCACCCCTCCACTTT.

The J gene is TRBJ2-2, the V gene TRBV5-1, with a possible D match to TRBD2 (6 bases). The V end lost 4 bases, the J end lost 5 bases, and 15 bases lay between the germline ends. This CDR3 is 15 amino acids long. Germline CDR1 is SGHRS and CDR2 is YFSETQ. The DNA of the CDR3 is TGCGCCAGCAGCCAGCTCAGCGGGCAGACCGGGGAGCTGTTTTTT. Residues: CASSQLSGQTGELFF.

The chain uses TRBV11-3 and TRBJ2-1, with D maybe TRBD2 (5 bases). V lost 7 bases and J 2 bases, leaving 9 bases between the germline ends. CDR3 length equals 13 residues. Germline CDR1 and CDR2: SGHNT and YENEEA. The CDR3 coding sequence is TGTGCCAGCATCCCCGGGGCCTACAATGAGCAGTTCTTC. Its protein product is CASIPGAYNEQFF.

This chain links TRBV5-1 with TRBJ2-6; D is unresolved. The germline V and J ends were trimmed by 6 bases and 0 bases, with 7 bases remaining between them. The CDR3 has 14 amino acids. Germline V CDR1 and CDR2: SGHRS, YFSETQ. CDR3 amino acids: CASTVISGANVLTF. The CDR3 DNA is TGCGCCAGCACGGTAATCTCTGGGGCCAACGTCCTGACTTTC. The full variable domain, in which reference TRBV5-1 and TRBJ2-6 provide the parts outside the CDR3, is KAGVTQTPRYLIKTRGQQVTLSCSPISGHRSVSWYQQTPGQGLQFLFEYFSETQRNKGNFPGRFSGRQFSNSRSEMNVSTLELGDSALYLCASTVISGANVLTFGAGSRLTVL.

This sequence joins TRBV7-3 and TRBJ2-2; 10 bases agree with TRBD2. The CDR3 runs to 16 residues. J lost 2 bases, V lost 3 bases, and 3 bases had no gene match. The germline gives CDR1 SGHTA, CDR2 FQGTGA. Written as DNA, the CDR3 is TGTGCCAGCAGCTTGGGACTAGCGCTAAACACCGGGGAGCTGTTTTTT. This translates into CASSLGLALNTGELFF.

This clone came up a few times. The genes are TRBV19 and TRBJ2-7; D is unclear. Deletions cut 4 bases from V and 4 bases from J, with 11 bases between. Per the germline V gene, CDR1 is LNHDA and CDR2 is SQIVND (reference sequence). CDR3 size: 13 residues. The CDR3 region is CASSTTPPYEQYF. The CDR3, as DNA: TGTGCCAGTAGTACGACACCACCTTACGAGCAGTACTTC.

This chain connects TRBV5-1 to TRBJ2-3, with D tentatively TRBD1 (6 bases). This CDR3 spans 16 amino acids. With 6 bases removed from V and 4 bases from J, the gap between germline ends came to 21 bases. Germline V lookup: CDR1 SGHRS, CDR2 YFSETQ. DNA for the CDR3: TGCGCCAGCACCTCCCTTCAGGGGCCCAGCGCAGATACGCAGTATTTT. It encodes CASTSLQGPSADTQYF. The full variable domain, its missing parts supplied by reference TRBV5-1 and TRBJ2-3, is KAGVTQTPRYLIKTRGQQVTLSCSPISGHRSVSWYQQTPGQGLQFLFEYFSETQRNKGNFPGRFSGRQFSNSRSEMNVSTLELGDSALYLCASTSLQGPSADTQYFGPGTRLTVL.

This clone was seen a few times. The chain combines TRBV28 with TRBJ1-2; 8 nucleotides align to TRBD1. V was clipped by 1 base and J by 6 bases; unmatched bases: 10. CDR1 is MDHEN and CDR2 is SYDVKM in the germline V gene. The CDR3 is made up of 16 amino acids. CDR3 region: CASSLYRGIRENGYTF. As DNA, the CDR3 is TGTGCCAGCAGTTTATACAGGGGGATCAGAGAGAATGGCTACACCTTC.

On this clone: Other DNA variants within this sample encode the same CDR3. J is TRBJ2-2 and V is TRBV5-1; 8 bases fit TRBD2. CDR3 length: 15 amino acids. Germline V gene sequence: CDR1 SGHRS, CDR2 YFSETQ. J lost 5 bases, V lost 1 base, and 4 bases had no gene match. The CDR3 protein is CASSLSPSGTGELFF. In DNA form, the CDR3 reads TGCGCCAGCAGCTTGAGTCCTAGCGGGACCGGGGAGCTGTTTTTT.